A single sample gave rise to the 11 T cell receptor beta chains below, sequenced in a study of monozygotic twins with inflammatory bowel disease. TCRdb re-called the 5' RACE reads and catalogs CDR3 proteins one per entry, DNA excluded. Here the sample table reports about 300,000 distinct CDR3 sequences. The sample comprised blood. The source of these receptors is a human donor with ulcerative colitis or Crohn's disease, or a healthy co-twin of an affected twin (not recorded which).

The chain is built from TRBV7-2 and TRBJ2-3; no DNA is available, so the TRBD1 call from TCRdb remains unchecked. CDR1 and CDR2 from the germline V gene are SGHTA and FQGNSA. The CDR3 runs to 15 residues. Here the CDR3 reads CASSLAQGITDTQYF.

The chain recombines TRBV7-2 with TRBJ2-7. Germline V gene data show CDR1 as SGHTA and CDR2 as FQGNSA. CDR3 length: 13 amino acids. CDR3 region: CASSPPANYEQYF.

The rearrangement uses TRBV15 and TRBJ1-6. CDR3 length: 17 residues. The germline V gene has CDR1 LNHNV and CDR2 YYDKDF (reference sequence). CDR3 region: CATSPRAFQTYNSPLHF.

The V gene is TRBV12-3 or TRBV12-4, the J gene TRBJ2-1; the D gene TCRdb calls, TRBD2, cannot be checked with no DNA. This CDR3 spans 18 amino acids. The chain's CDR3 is CASSLAAGGDASYNEQFF.

The CDR3 region is CSAPNREPNQPQHF. The rearrangement links TRBV20-1 to TRBJ1-5; TCRdb picks TRBD1, but there is no DNA to check that call. The CDR3 length is 14 residues. Germline V gene lookup returns CDR1 DFQATT and CDR2 SNEGSKA (reference sequence).

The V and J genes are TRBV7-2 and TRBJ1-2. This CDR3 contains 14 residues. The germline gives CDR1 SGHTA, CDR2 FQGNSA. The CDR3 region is CASSLEIKLYGYTF.

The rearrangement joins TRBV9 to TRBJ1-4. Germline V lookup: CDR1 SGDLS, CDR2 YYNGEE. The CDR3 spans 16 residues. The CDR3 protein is CASSTRPEAGYEKLFF.

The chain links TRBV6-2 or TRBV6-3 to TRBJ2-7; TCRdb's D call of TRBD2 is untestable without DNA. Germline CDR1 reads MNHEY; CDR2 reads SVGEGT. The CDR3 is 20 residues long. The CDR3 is CASSYSTEIRGWAPYSEQYF.

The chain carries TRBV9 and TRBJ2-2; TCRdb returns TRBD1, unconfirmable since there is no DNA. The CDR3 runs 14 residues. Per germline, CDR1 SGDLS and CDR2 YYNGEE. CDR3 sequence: CASSVQGATGELFF.

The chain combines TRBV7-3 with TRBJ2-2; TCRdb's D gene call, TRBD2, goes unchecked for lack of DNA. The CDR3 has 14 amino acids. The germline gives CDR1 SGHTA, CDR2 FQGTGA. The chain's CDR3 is CASSLGLENGELFF.

CDR3 sequence: CASIEESSTGELFF. This sequence joins TRBV12-3 or TRBV12-4 and TRBJ2-2. This CDR3 spans 14 amino acids.